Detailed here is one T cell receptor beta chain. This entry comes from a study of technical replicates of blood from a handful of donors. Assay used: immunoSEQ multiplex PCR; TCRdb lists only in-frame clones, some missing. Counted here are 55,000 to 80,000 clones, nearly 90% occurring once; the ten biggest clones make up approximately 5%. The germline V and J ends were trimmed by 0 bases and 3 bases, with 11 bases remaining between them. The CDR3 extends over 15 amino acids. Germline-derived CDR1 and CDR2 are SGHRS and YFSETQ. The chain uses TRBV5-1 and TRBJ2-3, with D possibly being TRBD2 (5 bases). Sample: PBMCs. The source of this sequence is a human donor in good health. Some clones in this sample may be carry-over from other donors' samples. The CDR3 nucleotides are TGCGCCAGCAGCTTGGGAAGAGGGTTGACAGATACGCAGTATTTT. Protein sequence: CASSLGRGLTDTQYF.